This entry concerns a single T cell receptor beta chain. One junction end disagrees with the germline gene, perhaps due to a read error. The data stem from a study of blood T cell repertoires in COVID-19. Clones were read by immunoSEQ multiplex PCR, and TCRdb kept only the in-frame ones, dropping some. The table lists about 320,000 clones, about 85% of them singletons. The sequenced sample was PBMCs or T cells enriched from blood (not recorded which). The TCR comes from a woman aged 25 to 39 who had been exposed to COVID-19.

CDR3 residues: CASSYRGNLIF. The DNA for the CDR3 is TGTGCCAGCAGTTACCGAGGTAATTTAATCTTC. The rearrangement links TRBV6-5 to TRBJ2-1, with D uncertain. The CDR3 totals 11 residues. Germline loops: CDR1 MNHEY, CDR2 SVGAGI.